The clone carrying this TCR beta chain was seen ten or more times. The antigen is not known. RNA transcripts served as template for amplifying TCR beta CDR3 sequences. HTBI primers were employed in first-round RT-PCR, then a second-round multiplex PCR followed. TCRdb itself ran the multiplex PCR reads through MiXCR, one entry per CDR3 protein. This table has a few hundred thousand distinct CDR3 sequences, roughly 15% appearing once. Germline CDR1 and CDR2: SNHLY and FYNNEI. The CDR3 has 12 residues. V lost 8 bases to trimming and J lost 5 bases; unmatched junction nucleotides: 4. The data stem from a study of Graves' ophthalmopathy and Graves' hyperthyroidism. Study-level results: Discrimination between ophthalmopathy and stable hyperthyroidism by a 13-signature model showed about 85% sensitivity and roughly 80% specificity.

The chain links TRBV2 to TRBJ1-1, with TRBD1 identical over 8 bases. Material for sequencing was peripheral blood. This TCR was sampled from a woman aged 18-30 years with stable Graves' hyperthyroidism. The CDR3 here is CASVTGGTEAFF. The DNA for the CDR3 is TGTGCCAGCGTTACAGGGGGAACTGAAGCTTTCTTT.